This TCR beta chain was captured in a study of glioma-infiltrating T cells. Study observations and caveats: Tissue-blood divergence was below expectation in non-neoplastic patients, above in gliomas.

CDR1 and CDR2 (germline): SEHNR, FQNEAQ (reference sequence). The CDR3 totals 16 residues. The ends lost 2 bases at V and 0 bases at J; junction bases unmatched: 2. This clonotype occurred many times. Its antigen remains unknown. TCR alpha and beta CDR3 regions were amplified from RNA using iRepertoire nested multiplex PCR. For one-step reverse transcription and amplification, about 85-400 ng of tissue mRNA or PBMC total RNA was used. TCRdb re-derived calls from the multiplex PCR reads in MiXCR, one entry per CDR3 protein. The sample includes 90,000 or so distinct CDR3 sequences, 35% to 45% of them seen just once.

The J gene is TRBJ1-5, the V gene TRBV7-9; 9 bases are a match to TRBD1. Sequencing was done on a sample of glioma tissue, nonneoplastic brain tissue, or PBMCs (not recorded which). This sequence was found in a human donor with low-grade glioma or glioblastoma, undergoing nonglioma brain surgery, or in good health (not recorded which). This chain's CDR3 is CASSLTTGGSNQPQHF. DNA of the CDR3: TGTGCCAGCAGCTTAACGACAGGGGGTAGCAATCAGCCCCAGCATTTT. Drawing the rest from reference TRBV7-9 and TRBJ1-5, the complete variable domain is DTGVSQNPRHKITKRGQNVTFRCDPISEHNRLYWYRQTLGQGPEFLTYFQNEAQLEKSRLLSDRFSAERPKGSFSTLEIQRTEQGDSAMYLCASSLTTGGSNQPQHFGDGTRLSIL.